What follows are 16 T cell receptor beta chains derived from one specimen sequenced in a study of cytomegalovirus exposure and HLA in healthy donors. Profiling relied on immunoSEQ multiplex PCR, and the TCRdb table lists in-frame clones only, not all of them. The data hold over 110,000 clones, with roughly 86% observed a single time. The sample comprised PBMCs. Receptors were obtained from a woman in her twenties or thirties in good health and CMV-seronegative.

This chain uses TRBV27 with TRBJ2-3; D remains unclear. Trimming removed 5 bases from V and 1 base from J, with 10 bases in between. CDR1 is MNHEY, CDR2 SMNVEV, per germline (reference sequence). CDR3 length equals 14 residues. The CDR3 spells CASSIRRRTDTQYF. DNA of the CDR3: TGTGCCAGCAGTATCAGGCGTCGCACAGATACGCAGTATTTT.

This clone is a singleton in its sample. As DNA, the CDR3 is TGTGCCAGCAGCTTTGGCAGGAACCCTAATGAAAAACTGTTTTTT. It encodes CASSFGRNPNEKLFF. The chain recombines TRBV11-2 with TRBJ1-4; D is unclear. The V end lost 3 bases, the J end lost 3 bases, and 11 bases lay between the germline ends. In germline, CDR1 is SGHAT, CDR2 FQNNGV. The CDR3 contains 15 residues.

The V and J genes are TRBV6-5 and TRBJ2-2; 8 bases are a match to TRBD1. The V gene's germline CDR1 is MNHEY and CDR2 SVGAGI. Trimming cost V 4 bases and J 10 bases; bases outside gene matches: 2. The CDR3 spans 12 residues. The CDR3 region has the DNA TGTGCCAGCAGTTGGACAGGGACGGAGCTGTTTTTT. This translates into CASSWTGTELFF.

This clone was counted only a few times. The genes are TRBV28 and TRBJ1-2; 8 nucleotides line up with TRBD1. This CDR3 spans 12 amino acids. V lost 4 bases and J lost 7; bases outside the gene matches: 2. Germline values: CDR1 MDHEN, CDR2 SYDVKM. In DNA form, the CDR3 reads TGTGCCAGCAGTTCAGGGGGCGGTGGCTACACCTTC. This translates into CASSSGGGGYTF.

The sample holds one count of this clone. V gene TRBV11-2 combines with J gene TRBJ1-3, with 7 bases matching TRBD1. Germline CDR1 SGHAT, CDR2 FQNNGV. The CDR3 totals 17 residues. The J segment lost 0 bases and the V segment lost 0 bases, leaving 5 bases of the junction unmatched. The CDR3 sequence is CASSLEGTEISGNTIYF. CDR3 coding DNA: TGTGCCAGCAGCTTAGAAGGGACAGAAATCTCTGGAAACACCATATATTTT.

The chain's CDR3 is CASSIQGKDNQPQHF. The CDR3 DNA reads as TGTGCCAGTAGTATACAGGGGAAGGACAATCAGCCCCAGCATTTT. This chain connects TRBV19 to TRBJ1-5; weak D call: TRBD1 (6 bases). Germline loops: CDR1 LNHDA, CDR2 SQIVND (reference sequence). V was trimmed by 2 bases and J by 3 bases, leaving 11 bases between them. This CDR3 comprises 15 residues.

J is TRBJ1-1 and V is TRBV6-1, with a weak D call TRBD1 (5 bases). The CDR3 is 13 residues long. V was pared by 8 bases and J by 0 bases, with 10 bases between. Germline values: CDR1 MNHNS, CDR2 SASEGT. CDR3 residues: CASPRTMNTEAFF. The CDR3 coding sequence is TGTGCCAGCCCCCGGACAATGAACACTGAAGCTTTCTTT.

The rearrangement links TRBV7-8 to TRBJ1-1; D call uncertain. V lost 2 bases and J 1 base, leaving 11 bases between the germline ends. Germline CDR1 and CDR2: SGHVS and FQNEAQ. This CDR3 comprises 15 residues. DNA of the CDR3: TGTGCCAGCAGCTTAATTGATACTAAGAACACTGAAGCTTTCTTT. This codes for CASSLIDTKNTEAFF.

On this clone: This sample also contains other DNA sequences that code for the same CDR3. The chain recombines TRBV11-2 with TRBJ1-2; weak D call: TRBD1 (6 bases). This CDR3 region has 12 residues. Germline values: CDR1 SGHAT, CDR2 FQNNGV. Trimming pared 5 bases from V and 8 bases from J, leaving 12 bases between. The CDR3 DNA sequence: TGTGCCAGCAGCCGGGCAGGGGACGGCTACACCTTC. Protein: CASSRAGDGYTF.

The CDR3, as DNA: TGTGCCAGCAGAAAAGGGGCAGGGGGCAATCAGCCCCAGCATTTT. Translating gives CASRKGAGGNQPQHF. This chain uses TRBV5-6 with TRBJ1-5; D may be TRBD1 (6 bases). The CDR3 covers 15 residues. V gave up 5 bases and J gave up 2 bases, with 14 bases separating them. Germline V gene data show CDR1 as SGHDT and CDR2 as YYEEEE.

The rearrangement joins TRBV19 to TRBJ1-6, with 9 bases that match TRBD1. CDR3 length: 16 amino acids. Germline V gives CDR1 LNHDA, CDR2 SQIVND (reference sequence). V gave up 3 bases and J gave up 7 bases; unmatched junction bases: 7. The CDR3 is CASSMDHRGRNSPLHF. The CDR3 DNA reads as TGTGCCAGTAGTATGGACCACAGGGGGCGAAATTCACCCCTCCACTTT.

This clone came up a few times. This chain joins TRBV15 and TRBJ2-3, with 7 positions matching TRBD1. Trimming took 4 bases from V and 6 from J; bases not matched to a gene: 7. The CDR3 covers 14 residues. Germline values: CDR1 LNHNV, CDR2 YYDKDF (reference sequence). The CDR3 spells CATSTRQGSDTQYF. The CDR3 region has the DNA TGTGCCACCAGCACTCGACAGGGCTCGGATACGCAGTATTTT.

This clone was seen once. The gene calls are TRBV5-5 and TRBJ1-1; D unresolved. Germline values: CDR1 SGHKS, CDR2 YYEKEE (reference sequence). This CDR3 has 13 amino acids. The V and J ends lost 2 bases and 0 bases respectively, with 5 bases between them. The CDR3 DNA is TGTGCCAGCAGCTTTCAGGTGAACACTGAAGCTTTCTTT. Protein product: CASSFQVNTEAFF. Full variable domain (rest looked up from reference TRBV5-5 and TRBJ1-1): DAGVTQSPTHLIKTRGQQVTLRCSPISGHKSVSWYQQVLGQGPQFIFQYYEKEERGRGNFPDRFSARQFPNYSSELNVNALLLGDSALYLCASSFQVNTEAFFGQGTRLTVV.

V gene TRBV6-5 combines with J gene TRBJ1-4; D is unresolved. The germline gives CDR1 MNHEY, CDR2 SVGAGI. The CDR3 sequence is 13 residues long. Trimming left V 0 bases short and J 5 bases short, with 4 bases between. CDR3 in amino acids: CASSYSENEKLFF. Written as DNA, the CDR3 is TGTGCCAGCAGTTACTCCGAGAATGAAAAACTGTTTTTT.

This chain links TRBV18 with TRBJ2-7; the match to TRBD1 covers 7 bases. The germline V gene encodes CDR1 KGHSH and CDR2 LQKENI. The CDR3 consists of 15 residues. The J segment lost 0 bases and the V segment lost 3 bases, leaving 5 bases of the junction unmatched. As DNA, the CDR3 is TGTGCCAGCTCACCTCGAGCAGGGGGCTCCTACGAGCAGTACTTC. Its protein is CASSPRAGGSYEQYF.

This clone was seen only once. The gene calls are TRBV11-2 and TRBJ1-1; D gene unclear. V lost 1 base and J 1 base, leaving 7 bases between the germline ends. The germline V gene encodes CDR1 SGHAT and CDR2 FQNNGV. CDR3 length: 14 amino acids. For the CDR3, the DNA is TGTGCCAGCAGCTTAGGGCATACGAACACTGAAGCTTTCTTT. As protein: CASSLGHTNTEAFF.